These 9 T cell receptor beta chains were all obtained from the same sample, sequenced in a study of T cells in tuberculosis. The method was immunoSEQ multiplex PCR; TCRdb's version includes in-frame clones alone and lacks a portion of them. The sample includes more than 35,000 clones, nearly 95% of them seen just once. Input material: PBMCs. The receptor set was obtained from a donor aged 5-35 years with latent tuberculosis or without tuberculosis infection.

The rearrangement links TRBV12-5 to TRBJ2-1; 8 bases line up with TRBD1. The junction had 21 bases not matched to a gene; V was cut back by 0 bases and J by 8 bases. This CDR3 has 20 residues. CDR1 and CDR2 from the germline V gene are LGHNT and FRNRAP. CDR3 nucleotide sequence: TGTGCTAGTGGTTTGGTCCGATCCACACAGGGGGTGCCCCATTGGGATGAGCAGTTCTTC. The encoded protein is CASGLVRSTQGVPHWDEQFF. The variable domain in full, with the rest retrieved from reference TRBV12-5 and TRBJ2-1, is DARVTQTPRHKVTEMGQEVTMRCQPILGHNTVFWYRQTMMQGLELLAYFRNRAPLDDSGMPKDRFSAEMPDATLATLKIQPSEPRDSAVYFCASGLVRSTQGVPHWDEQFFGPGTRLTVL.

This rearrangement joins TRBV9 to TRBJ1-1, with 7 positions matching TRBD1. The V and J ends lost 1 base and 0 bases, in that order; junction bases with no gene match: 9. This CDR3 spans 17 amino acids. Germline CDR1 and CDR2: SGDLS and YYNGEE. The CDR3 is CASSVQERQGLNTEAFF. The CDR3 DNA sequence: TGTGCCAGCAGCGTACAAGAAAGACAGGGACTGAACACTGAAGCTTTCTTT.

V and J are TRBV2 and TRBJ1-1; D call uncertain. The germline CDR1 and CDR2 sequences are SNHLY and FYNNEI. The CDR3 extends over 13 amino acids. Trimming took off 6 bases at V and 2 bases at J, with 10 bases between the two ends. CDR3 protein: CASSGRHNTEAFF. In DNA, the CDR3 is TGTGCCAGCAGCGGGAGGCACAACACTGAAGCTTTCTTT.

This CDR3 reads CASSFSRGGEQYF. In DNA form, the CDR3 reads TGTGCCAGCAGTTTTTCCAGGGGCGGAGAGCAGTACTTC. J is TRBJ2-7 and V is TRBV27; D possibly corresponds to TRBD1 (6 bases). V was trimmed by 3 bases and J by 7 bases, leaving 13 bases between them. The CDR3 totals 13 residues. CDR1 MNHEY and CDR2 SMNVEV come from the germline V gene (reference sequence).

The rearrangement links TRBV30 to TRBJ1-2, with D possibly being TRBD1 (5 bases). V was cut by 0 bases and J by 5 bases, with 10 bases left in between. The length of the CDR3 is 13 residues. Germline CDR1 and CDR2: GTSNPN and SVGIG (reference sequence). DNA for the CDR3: TGTGCCTGGAGTGTGCGACAGCAATATGGCTACACCTTC. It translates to CAWSVRQQYGYTF. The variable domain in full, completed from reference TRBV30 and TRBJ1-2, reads SQTIHQWPATLVQPVGSPLSLECTVEGTSNPNLYWYRQAAGRGLQLLFYSVGIGQISSEVPQNLSASRPQDRQFILSSKKLLLSDSGFYLCAWSVRQQYGYTFGSGTRLTVV.

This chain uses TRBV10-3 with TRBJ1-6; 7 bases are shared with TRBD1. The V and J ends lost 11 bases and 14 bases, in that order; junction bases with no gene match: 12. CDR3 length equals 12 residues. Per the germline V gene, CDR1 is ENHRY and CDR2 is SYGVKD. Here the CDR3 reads CAGDSGDGSLHF. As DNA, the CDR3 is TGTGCCGGGGACAGTGGCGATGGGTCCCTCCACTTT.

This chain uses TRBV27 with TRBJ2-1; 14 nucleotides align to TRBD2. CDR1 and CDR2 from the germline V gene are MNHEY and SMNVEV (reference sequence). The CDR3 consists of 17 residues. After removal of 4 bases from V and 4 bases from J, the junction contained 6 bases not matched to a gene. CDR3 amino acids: CASSSIGTSGRYNEQFF. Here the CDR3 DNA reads TGTGCCAGCAGTTCCATTGGGACTAGCGGGAGATACAATGAGCAGTTCTTC.

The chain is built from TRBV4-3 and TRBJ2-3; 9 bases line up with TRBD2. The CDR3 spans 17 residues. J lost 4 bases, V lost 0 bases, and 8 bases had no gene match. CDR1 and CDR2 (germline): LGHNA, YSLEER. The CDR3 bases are TGCGCCAGCAGCCAAGATTGGCTGAGCGGGGGGTCAGATACGCAGTATTTT. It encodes CASSQDWLSGGSDTQYF.

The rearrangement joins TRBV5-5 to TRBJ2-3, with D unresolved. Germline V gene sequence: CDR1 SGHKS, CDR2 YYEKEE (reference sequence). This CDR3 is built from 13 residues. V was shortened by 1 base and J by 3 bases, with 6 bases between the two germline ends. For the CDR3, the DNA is TGTGCCAGCAGCTTGATAACTACAGATACGCAGTATTTT. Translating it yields CASSLITTDTQYF.